Detailed here is one T cell receptor (beta chain). What it recognizes is unknown. With 0 bases removed from V and 6 bases from J, the gap between germline ends came to 8 bases. The CDR3 runs 13 residues. From germline, CDR1 is KGHSY and CDR2 FQNENV. The entry originates in a study of graft-versus-host responses after intestinal transplantation. Study overall: Following induction with anti-thymocyte globulin, all recipients were given tacrolimus and steroids for 2 to 4 years.

Points from the study as a whole: The study found high graft-versus-host to host-versus-graft clonal ratios in allografts of patients with graft-donor T cell macrochimerism. Present in recipient marrow, GvH clones included some that appeared first in ileum or blood. Circulating GvH clones peaking coincided with falling HvG clones soon after transplant.

Using immunoSEQ multiplex PCR, the repertoire was profiled, and TCRdb retains in-frame clones only, with some absent. This sample has some 90,000 clones, with 80% to 95% found just once. The material sequenced was unstimulated CD8+ T cells sorted from spleen or lymph node cells, taken before transplant. This rearrangement joins TRBV16 to TRBJ1-1, with D possibly TRBD1 on 6 matching bases. This sequence originates from a human donor who was the organ donor for an intestinal transplant. In DNA form, the CDR3 reads TGTGCCAGCAGCCAATCGTACAGGGCTGAAGCTTTCTTT. This codes for CASSQSYRAEAFF.